These 15 T cell receptor beta chains were all obtained from the same sample, sequenced in a study of identical twins. One entry per CDR3 protein, called by TCRdb with MiXCR from the 5' RACE reads. Of 1.5 million or so distinct CDR3 sequences listed, about 30% were seen once; the top ten hold under 0.35%. Sequenced material: cord blood. The receptor source for this set is a newborn girl in good health.

This clonotype has ten or more counts. The chain joins TRBV2 to TRBJ2-5; possibly TRBD2 for D (5 bases). The CDR3 has 13 residues. Germline CDR1 and CDR2: SNHLY and FYNNEI. V was clipped by 3 bases and J by 3 bases, with 8 bases between them. CDR3 sequence: CASSDLAEETQYF. CDR3 nucleotides: TGTGCCAGCAGTGATCTAGCTGAAGAGACCCAGTACTTC.

This clonotype was observed a few times. The rearrangement links TRBV27 to TRBJ1-2; weak D call: TRBD1 (6 bases). In germline, CDR1 is MNHEY, CDR2 SMNVEV (reference sequence). Trimming took off 8 bases at V and 1 base at J, with 23 bases between the two ends. The CDR3 length is 17 residues. The CDR3 region is CASGERRGGGYNYGYTF. For the CDR3, the DNA is TGTGCCAGCGGAGAGAGGAGGGGAGGGGGTTATAACTATGGCTACACCTTC.

In its sample, this clonotype was seen a few times. This chain uses TRBV20-1 with TRBJ1-2; 7 nucleotides agree with TRBD1. The junction had 10 bases not matched to a gene; V was cut back by 2 bases and J by 7 bases. Germline V lookup: CDR1 DFQATT, CDR2 SNEGSKA (reference sequence). The CDR3 has 14 residues. The CDR3 is CSARWVQGVVGYTF. In DNA, the CDR3 is TGCAGTGCTAGATGGGTCCAGGGGGTTGTTGGCTACACCTTC.

The genes are TRBV28 and TRBJ2-1; D is unclear. V was trimmed by 0 bases and J by 10 bases, leaving 13 bases between them. CDR3 size: 14 residues. The V gene's germline CDR1 is MDHEN and CDR2 SYDVKM. The CDR3 reads CASSLWPGSLEQFF. The CDR3 nucleotides read TGTGCCAGCAGTTTATGGCCCGGGTCCCTAGAGCAGTTCTTC.

In regard to this clonotype: The junction differs from germline at one of its ends, possibly a read error. The rearrangement joins TRBV25-1 to TRBJ1-1; D not resolved. The CDR3 consists of 13 residues. In germline, CDR1 is MGHDK, CDR2 SYGVNS. In DNA, the CDR3 is TGTGCCAGCAGTGAGTGGGAGAACACTGAAGCTTCCTTT. It translates to CASSEWENTEASF.

The CDR3 coding sequence is TGTGCCAGCAGCCAAGATACGCGGGAGTGGTACAATGAGCAGTTCTTC. Protein: CASSQDTREWYNEQFF. V usage is TRBV4-2 and J usage is TRBJ2-1, with 7 bases fitting TRBD2. The germline V gene has CDR1 LGHNA and CDR2 YNFKEQ. Losses at the gene ends were 0 bases for V and 4 bases for J; bases not matched to a gene: 6. The CDR3 spans 16 residues.

This clonotype was seen more than once but under ten times. This rearrangement joins TRBV29-1 to TRBJ1-1, with D hard to call. Germline V lookup: CDR1 SQVTM, CDR2 ANQGSEA. There are 13 residues in the CDR3. V shed 6 bases and J shed 1 base, with 12 bases lying between them. The CDR3 DNA reads as TGCAGCGTGGTGACCCGGCGGAACACTGAAGCTTTCTTT. As protein: CSVVTRRNTEAFF.

The chain recombines TRBV6-5 with TRBJ1-4, with TRBD1 matching over 8 bases. The CDR3 is 14 residues long. Trimming cost V 2 bases and J 8 bases; bases outside gene matches: 4. The germline gives CDR1 MNHEY, CDR2 SVGAGI. CDR3 coding DNA: TGTGCCAGCAGTTACACCGGGACAGGCGAAAAACTGTTTTTT. Its translation is CASSYTGTGEKLFF.

This chain joins TRBV3-1 and TRBJ2-3; 8 nucleotides agree with TRBD1. With V trimmed by 0 bases and J by 2 bases, 4 bases remained unmatched. This CDR3 comprises 16 residues. The germline CDR1 and CDR2 sequences are LGHDT and YNNKEL (reference sequence). For the CDR3, the DNA is TGTGCCAGCAGCCAAGAGGGACAGGCTTACACAGATACGCAGTATTTT. Its translation is CASSQEGQAYTDTQYF.

V usage is TRBV20-1 and J usage is TRBJ2-7; 7 bases match TRBD1. CDR3 length: 14 amino acids. J gave up 2 bases and V 3 bases, and 7 bases lay outside the gene matches. Germline V gene sequence: CDR1 DFQATT, CDR2 SNEGSKA (reference sequence). The CDR3 loop reads CSASKGTAPYEQYF. The CDR3 DNA reads as TGCAGTGCTAGTAAAGGGACAGCTCCCTACGAGCAGTACTTC.

V usage is TRBV29-1 and J usage is TRBJ2-5, with 8 bases that match TRBD2. V was pared by 0 bases and J by 1 base, with 4 bases of the junction left unmatched. Germline V gives CDR1 SQVTM, CDR2 ANQGSEA. This CDR3 has 15 residues. The CDR3 DNA reads as TGCAGCGTTGAAGAGTTAGCGGGGCCCCAAGAGACCCAGTACTTC. Encoded protein: CSVEELAGPQETQYF.

This clonotype was counted a few times. The chain combines TRBV7-9 with TRBJ2-7, with a possible D match to TRBD1 (6 bases). CDR1 is SEHNR, CDR2 FQNEAQ, per germline (reference sequence). V was shortened by 4 bases and J by 2 bases, with 18 bases between the two germline ends. This CDR3 has 16 residues. The CDR3 spells CASSSAYRAPTYEQYF. CDR3 nucleotides: TGTGCCAGCAGCTCAGCTTACAGGGCCCCAACCTACGAGCAGTACTTC.

This clonotype was counted only a few times. V is TRBV20-1 and J is TRBJ2-1; 9 nucleotides line up with TRBD2. Germline loops: CDR1 DFQATT, CDR2 SNEGSKA (reference sequence). Unmatched junction bases numbered 5, after V lost 5 bases and J lost 3 bases. CDR3 length equals 14 residues. The CDR3 loop reads CSADAAGGYNEQFF. The CDR3 DNA reads TGCAGTGCTGATGCAGCGGGAGGCTACAATGAGCAGTTCTTC.

This clonotype was detected only a few times. This chain joins TRBV29-1 and TRBJ2-1, with a tentative D call TRBD1 (6 bases). V gave up 7 bases and J gave up 0 bases, with 16 bases separating them. Germline V gene data show CDR1 as SQVTM and CDR2 as ANQGSEA. This CDR3 spans 15 amino acids. The CDR3 protein is CSGGTPYSSYNEQFF. The CDR3 DNA is TGCAGCGGGGGGACACCCTATAGCTCCTACAATGAGCAGTTCTTC.

The rearrangement links TRBV10-3 to TRBJ2-5; 11 bases align to TRBD1. The end of the DNA fits TRBJ2-7 better, so the J call may be wrong. Germline V gene data show CDR1 as ENHRY and CDR2 as SYGVKD. The CDR3 runs to 15 residues. CDR3 region: CAISERGTGGYEQYF. The CDR3, as DNA: TGTGCCATCAGTGAGAGGGGGACAGGGGGCTACGAGCAGTACTTC.